This T cell receptor (beta chain) is drawn from a study of graft-versus-host responses after intestinal transplantation. Looking at the study overall: Recipients uniformly received anti-thymocyte globulin induction, followed by tacrolimus and steroids for approximately 3 years.

General study findings and limits: Recipient bone marrow held GvH clones, some seen earlier in ileum or blood. Within allografts, high graft-versus-host to host-versus-graft clonal ratios were seen among patients with graft-donor T cell macrochimerism.

The trim removed 1 base at V and 4 bases at J, leaving 7 bases unmatched. The CDR3 contains 16 residues. CDR1 and CDR2 (germline): GTSNPN, SVGIG (reference sequence). This table comes from immunoSEQ multiplex PCR, and its TCRdb copy is limited to in-frame clones, with some not included. Seen here are about 47,000 clones, approximately 92% observed once, and the top ten hold about 5.5%. As to this clone: What it recognizes is unknown.

This specimen consisted of PBMCs, obtained roughly 760 days after a first intestinal transplant, on the day of a second. The sequence came from a human patient who received an intestinal transplant, so some T cells may come from the graft donor. This rearrangement joins TRBV30 to TRBJ2-3, with 11 bases lining up with TRBD2. As DNA, the CDR3 is TGTGCCTGGAGTGCCCCTAGCGGGAGGTTTCCAGATACGCAGTATTTT. Translation: CAWSAPSGRFPDTQYF. The whole variable domain, remainder taken from reference TRBV30 and TRBJ2-3, is SQTIHQWPATLVQPVGSPLSLECTVEGTSNPNLYWYRQAAGRGLQLLFYSVGIGQISSEVPQNLSASRPQDRQFILSSKKLLLSDSGFYLCAWSAPSGRFPDTQYFGPGTRLTVL.